The clone carrying this TCR beta chain was counted between two and nine times. Study donors comprised healthy, HIV-negative adults devoid of recent acute infection or vaccination. Caucasian adults living in Nashville, Tennessee, provided all samples. This entry comes from a study of shared clonotypes between healthy human individuals. The repertoire was sequenced with immunoSEQ multiplex PCR; TCRdb's copy has only in-frame clones and lacks some. This table has approximately 500,000 clones, about 79% appearing once. CDR1 KGHSH and CDR2 LQKENI come from the germline V gene. The CDR3 runs to 15 residues. The V end was cut by 2 bases, the J end by 4 bases, with 11 bases between.

The receptor was derived from a woman aged 40 to 50 in good health. Some clones in this sample may be carry-over from other donors' samples. This rearrangement joins TRBV18 to TRBJ2-2, with D possibly matching TRBD1 (6 bases). Material for sequencing was PBMCs. CDR3: CASSPGGAGTGELFF. The CDR3 coding sequence is TGTGCCAGCTCACCAGGGGGCGCCGGCACCGGGGAGCTGTTTTTT.